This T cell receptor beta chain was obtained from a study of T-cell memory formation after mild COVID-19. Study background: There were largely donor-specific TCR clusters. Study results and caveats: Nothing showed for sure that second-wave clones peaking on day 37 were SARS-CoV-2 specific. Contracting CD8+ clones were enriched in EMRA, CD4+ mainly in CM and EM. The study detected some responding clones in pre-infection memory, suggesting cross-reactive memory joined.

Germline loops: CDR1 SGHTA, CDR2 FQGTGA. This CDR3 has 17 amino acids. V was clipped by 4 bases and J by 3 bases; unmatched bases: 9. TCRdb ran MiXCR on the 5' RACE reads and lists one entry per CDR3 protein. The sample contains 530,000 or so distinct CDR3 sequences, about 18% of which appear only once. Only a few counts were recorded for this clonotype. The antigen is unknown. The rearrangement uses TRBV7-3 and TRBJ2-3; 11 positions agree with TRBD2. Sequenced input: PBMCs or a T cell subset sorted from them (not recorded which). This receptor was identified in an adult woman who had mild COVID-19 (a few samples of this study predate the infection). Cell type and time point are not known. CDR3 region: CASSSSSGGAGTDTQYF. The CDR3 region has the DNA TGTGCCAGCAGCTCCAGTAGCGGGGGGGCCGGGACAGATACGCAGTATTTT.